The 25 T cell receptor beta chains presented below share a single source sample, sequenced in a study of neurological immune-mediated disorders. TCRdb used MiXCR to reprocess the 5' RACE reads, holding one entry per CDR3 protein. The repertoire includes about 55,000 distinct CDR3 sequences, roughly 4.4% of them detected once, and about 3.1% sits in the top ten. Input material: PBMCs. These receptors were taken from a man between 50 and 59 years old with multiple sclerosis.

Comments on this clonotype: A much larger clone lies a single base off, so this may be a read error. The genes are TRBV20-1 and TRBJ2-4; 12 bases are shared with TRBD2. The CDR3 has 14 residues. CDR1 and CDR2 (germline): DFQATT, SNEGSKA (reference sequence). The CDR3 DNA reads TGCAGTCCTAGCGGGGGGGCCGCCAAAAAAATTCAGTACTTC. Protein product: CSPSGGAAKKIQYF.

The CDR3 reads CASDGTGSQEQYF. CDR3 DNA sequence: TGTGCCAGCGACGGGACAGGGTCCCAAGAGCAGTACTTC. The J gene is TRBJ2-7, the V gene TRBV2; TRBD1 aligns across 9 bases. The CDR3 consists of 13 residues. Germline V gene lookup returns CDR1 SNHLY and CDR2 FYNNEI. The ends lost 8 bases at V and 7 bases at J; junction bases unmatched: 9.

As DNA, the CDR3 is TGTGCCAGCAGCCCCGCCCTCCGGGACTTCAGGCTACCGGGGGAGCTGTTTTTT. Protein sequence: CASSPALRDFRLPGELFF. The chain uses TRBV7-6 and TRBJ2-2; D is perhaps TRBD2 (6 bases). Germline V gene data show CDR1 as SGHVS and CDR2 as FNYEAQ. V was clipped by 5 bases and J by 8 bases, with 27 bases between them. The CDR3 loop spans 18 amino acids.

The chain has TRBV6-5 and TRBJ2-5; D may be TRBD1 or TRBD2 (5 bases each). This CDR3 region has 13 residues. Trimming cost V 6 bases and J 2 bases, with 10 bases left between them. Germline values: CDR1 MNHEY, CDR2 SVGAGI. Written as DNA, the CDR3 is TGTGCCAGCAGAGGGACGATGCAAGAGACCCAGTACTTC. Its translation: CASRGTMQETQYF.

This clonotype was observed a few times. This chain links TRBV5-1 with TRBJ2-3, with D perhaps given as TRBD1 or TRBD2 (5 bases each). The CDR3 is made up of 16 amino acids. The V end lost 4 bases, the J end lost 0 bases, and 15 bases lay between the germline ends. CDR1 is SGHRS, CDR2 YFSETQ, per germline. CDR3 in amino acids: CASSGGAKTSTDTQYF. The DNA of the CDR3 is TGCGCCAGCAGCGGGGGTGCGAAGACTAGCACAGATACGCAGTATTTT. The full variable domain, rest sourced from reference TRBV5-1 and TRBJ2-3, is KAGVTQTPRYLIKTRGQQVTLSCSPISGHRSVSWYQQTPGQGLQFLFEYFSETQRNKGNFPGRFSGRQFSNSRSEMNVSTLELGDSALYLCASSGGAKTSTDTQYFGPGTRLTVL.

This clonotype was found once. This sequence may be a read error, since a much larger clone differs from it by one base. The chain recombines TRBV10-3 with TRBJ2-1; unclear D gene. The germline V gene has CDR1 ENHRY and CDR2 SYGVKD. This CDR3 has 12 amino acids. CDR3 sequence: CDISDSLHEQFF. The CDR3 coding sequence is TGTGACATCAGTGACTCCCTCCATGAGCAGTTCTTC.

The chain has TRBV20-1 and TRBJ2-1; 9 bases are shared with TRBD2. The CDR3 is 15 amino acids. CDR1 and CDR2 (germline): DFQATT, SNEGSKA (reference sequence). Trimming cost V 6 bases and J 0 bases; bases outside gene matches: 6. The CDR3 here is CSARLAGISYNEQFF. The CDR3 bases are TGCAGTGCCCGCCTAGCGGGAATCTCCTACAATGAGCAGTTCTTC.

This clonotype was seen at least ten times. The J gene is TRBJ2-6, the V gene TRBV6-4; D unclear. From germline, CDR1 is MRHNA and CDR2 SNTAGT. V was cut by 2 bases and J by 0 bases, with 11 bases left in between. The CDR3 extends over 17 amino acids. This CDR3 reads CASSDGFINSGANVLTF. The CDR3 DNA is TGTGCCAGCAGTGACGGCTTCATCAACTCTGGGGCCAACGTCCTGACTTTC.

This clonotype was seen ten or more times. The chain's CDR3 is CASSSGIGLYDEQYF. CDR3 nucleotides: TGTGCCAGCTCATCGGGGATTGGACTGTACGACGAGCAGTACTTC. The rearrangement uses TRBV18 and TRBJ2-7, with D tentatively TRBD2 (5 bases). The CDR3 contains 15 residues. V was clipped by 5 bases and J by 5 bases, with 19 bases between them. Germline CDR1 reads KGHSH; CDR2 reads LQKENI.

The rearrangement uses TRBV3-1 and TRBJ1-4, with D possibly being TRBD1 (5 bases). CDR1 is LGHDT and CDR2 is YNNKEL in the germline V gene (reference sequence). Trimming pared 9 bases from V and 0 bases from J, leaving 8 bases between. The CDR3 is made up of 13 amino acids. The chain's CDR3 is CARQATTNEKLFF. The CDR3 bases are TGTGCCAGACAGGCCACAACTAATGAAAAACTGTTTTTT.

This clonotype was observed many times. The rearrangement joins TRBV4-2 to TRBJ1-1; TRBD1 is a possible D gene (5 bases). The CDR3 runs 15 residues. V lost 5 bases, J lost 0 bases, and 13 bases lay in between. The germline V gene encodes CDR1 LGHNA and CDR2 YNFKEQ. DNA for the CDR3: TGTGCCAGCAGCAAAACAGGACTTATGAACACTGAAGCTTTCTTT. Amino acids: CASSKTGLMNTEAFF.

V usage is TRBV5-1 and J usage is TRBJ1-1; no clear D gene. CDR3 length equals 14 residues. Per germline, CDR1 SGHRS and CDR2 YFSETQ. The germline V and J ends were trimmed by 4 bases and 5 bases, with 15 bases remaining between them. CDR3 protein: CASSLGKIRTEAFF. As DNA, the CDR3 is TGCGCCAGCAGCCTGGGAAAGATTAGGACTGAAGCTTTCTTT.

In this sample, this clonotype turned up many times. The rearrangement uses TRBV10-3 and TRBJ2-5, with D possibly being TRBD1 (5 bases). This CDR3 region has 14 residues. V lost 3 bases to trimming and J lost 9 bases, with 17 bases between them. Germline loops: CDR1 ENHRY, CDR2 SYGVKD. CDR3 amino acids: CAISEGSQALAQYF. In DNA form, the CDR3 reads TGTGCCATCAGTGAAGGCTCACAGGCGCTCGCCCAGTACTTC.

This clonotype was observed many times. The genes are TRBV4-1 and TRBJ2-1; 7 bases map to TRBD2. In germline, CDR1 is MGHRA, CDR2 YSYEKL. The CDR3 is 18 residues long. The V and J ends lost 4 bases and 0 bases, in that order; junction bases with no gene match: 12. The CDR3 nucleotides read TGCGCCAGCAGCCGGAATTTAGGGGCGGGAGCCTCCTACAATGAGCAGTTCTTC. It specifies CASSRNLGAGASYNEQFF.

This clonotype was detected ten times or more. The V call is TRBV5-1, the J call TRBJ1-1; D is uncertain. Between the trimmed V and J ends, which lost 5 bases and 5 bases, there was a span of 13 bases. The CDR3 has 13 residues. Germline CDR1 is SGHRS and CDR2 is YFSETQ. CDR3 sequence (DNA): TGCGCCAGCAGAGACCTCGTCCGGACTGAAGCTTTCTTT. Encoded protein: CASRDLVRTEAFF.

This clonotype was observed at least ten times. This chain uses TRBV20-1 with TRBJ2-5, with TRBD1 as a possible D gene (5 bases). Germline CDR1 DFQATT, CDR2 SNEGSKA (reference sequence). V lost 0 bases, J lost 2 bases, and 19 bases lay in between. The CDR3 sequence is 17 residues long. The CDR3 protein is CSARDKLQAPGQETQYF. The CDR3 nucleotides are TGCAGTGCTAGAGACAAACTACAGGCCCCGGGTCAAGAGACCCAGTACTTC.

This clonotype was detected many times. The chain recombines TRBV20-1 with TRBJ1-3; possibly TRBD1 for D (6 bases). The V gene's germline CDR1 is DFQATT and CDR2 SNEGSKA (reference sequence). CDR3 length: 15 amino acids. Trimming pared 0 bases from V and 1 base from J, leaving 10 bases between. This chain's CDR3 is CSAREGGRSGNTIYF. In DNA, the CDR3 is TGCAGTGCTAGAGAAGGGGGGAGGTCTGGAAACACCATATATTTT.

This clonotype was counted only a few times. The chain links TRBV20-1 to TRBJ1-1; 11 bases agree with TRBD1. CDR1 is DFQATT and CDR2 is SNEGSKA in the germline V gene (reference sequence). There are 12 residues in the CDR3. The CDR3 DNA reads as TGCAGCGGACAGGGGGCCTATACTGAAGCTTTCTTT. Translated, it gives CSGQGAYTEAFF.

This clonotype appeared a few times. This rearrangement joins TRBV29-1 to TRBJ2-7; 7 bases are a match to TRBD1. The CDR3 is 12 amino acids. Germline-derived CDR1 and CDR2 are SQVTM and ANQGSEA. In DNA form, the CDR3 reads TGCAGTGCAGGGGGATCCTCTAAAGAGCAGTACTTC. It encodes CSAGGSSKEQYF.

This clonotype has ten or more counts. The chain's CDR3 is CASSHREAYTGELFF. CDR3 coding DNA: TGTGCCAGCAGCCATAGGGAAGCGTACACCGGGGAGCTGTTTTTT. The chain employs TRBV3-1 and TRBJ2-2; D uncertain. V lost 3 bases to trimming and J lost 3 bases, with 11 bases between them. The CDR3 consists of 15 residues. CDR1 LGHDT and CDR2 YNNKEL come from the germline V gene (reference sequence).

This clonotype has at least ten counts. The J gene is TRBJ2-5, the V gene TRBV7-2; 7 bases are a match to TRBD2. Trimming cost V 5 bases and J 2 bases; bases outside gene matches: 5. Germline V gene lookup returns CDR1 SGHTA and CDR2 FQGNSA. The CDR3 consists of 14 residues. CDR3 DNA sequence: TGTGCCAGCAGCATACCTAGCGGACAAGAGACCCAGTACTTC. This codes for CASSIPSGQETQYF. Full variable domain (remainder filled in from reference TRBV7-2 and TRBJ2-5): GAGVSQSPSNKVTEKGKDVELRCDPISGHTALYWYRQSLGQGLEFLIYFQGNSAPDKSGLPSDRFSAERTGGSVSTLTIQRTQQEDSAVYLCASSIPSGQETQYFGPGTRLLVL.

Concerning this clonotype itself: A much larger clone lies one base from this, so it may be a read error. The conserved phenylalanine or tryptophan is not found at the CDR3 terminus, so this likely reflects a read error. The DNA is omitted, as the CDR3 cannot be located on it reliably, and the CDR3 follows TCRdb's listing. This rearrangement joins TRBV29-1 to TRBJ1-2; the table's TRBD1 call for D was not verified on the DNA. The germline V gene has CDR1 SQVTM and CDR2 ANQGSEA. The CDR3 spans 13 residues, counting both ends. The CDR3 sequence: CSVETGQPTGNVC.

In its sample, this clonotype was seen many times. V is TRBV28 and J is TRBJ1-2, with D hard to call. Trimming took off 4 bases at V and 4 bases at J, with 7 bases between the two ends. Germline lookup yields CDR1 MDHEN and CDR2 SYDVKM. The CDR3 extends over 12 amino acids. In DNA, the CDR3 is TGTGCCAGCAGTTCGGGAGGCTATGGCTACACCTTC. Its translation is CASSSGGYGYTF.

This clonotype was counted ten times or more. The chain is built from TRBV12-3 or TRBV12-4 and TRBJ2-2; D might be TRBD2 (5 bases). Trimming pared 5 bases from V and 4 bases from J, leaving 11 bases between. The CDR3 covers 14 residues. This chain's CDR3 is CASSNRDATGELFF. The DNA for the CDR3 is TGTGCCAGCAGTAACCGGGATGCCACCGGGGAGCTGTTTTTT.

This clonotype was observed at least ten times. V usage is TRBV5-1 and J usage is TRBJ2-2; 9 bases map to TRBD2. Germline-derived CDR1 and CDR2 are SGHRS and YFSETQ. CDR3 length: 15 residues. With 0 bases clipped from V and 5 bases from J, the junction kept 2 bases outside the gene matches. This chain's CDR3 is CASSLATSGTGELFF. The CDR3 nucleotides read TGCGCCAGCAGCTTGGCAACTAGCGGGACCGGGGAGCTGTTTTTT.